Listed below are T cell receptor beta chains from one sample, sequenced in a study of T cell repertoires in cytomegalovirus infection. TCRdb re-derived calls from the reads in MiXCR, one entry per CDR3 protein. This table holds a few hundred thousand distinct CDR3 sequences, 30% to 40% found once. Their antigens remain unidentified. Source: cultured PBMCs, taken from culture after CMV antigen stimulation. These receptors all come from a human donor in good health (CMV status not recorded). Some clones in this sample may be carry-over from other donors' samples. The CDR3 runs from the conserved cysteine through the conserved F or W. The D gene is left open where the match is weak. Expanded clones are given a class, and other clones once, few, many or no size at all.

V: TRBV5-5
size: .
J: TRBJ2-6
D: .
DNA: TGTGCCAGCAGCGGGGCAACTGGGGCCAACGTCCTGACTTTC
CDR3: CASSGATGANVLTF

V: TRBV10-2
size: .
J: TRBJ2-5
D: TRBD2
DNA: TGCGCCAGCAGTGAGTTTGGGCTAGCGGGAGTGGAAGAGACCCAGTACTTC
CDR3: CASSEFGLAGVEETQYF

V: TRBV7-2
size: many
J: TRBJ2-5
D: TRBD2
DNA: TGTGCCAGCAGCTTAGTAGCGGGAGGGCGTAAGGAGACCCAGTACTTC
CDR3: CASSLVAGGRKETQYF

V: TRBV12-3/TRBV12-4
size: few
J: TRBJ2-4
D: .
DNA: TGTGCCAGCACGAGCAGCAGAAAAAACATTCAGTACTTC
CDR3: CASTSSRKNIQYF

V: TRBV4-2
size: few
J: TRBJ2-6
D: .
DNA: TGTGCCAGCAGCCAACGTGCCTCTGGGGCCAACGTCCTGACTTTC
CDR3: CASSQRASGANVLTF

V: TRBV4-1
size: few
J: TRBJ1-4
D: TRBD1
DNA: TGCGCCAGCAGCCAAGCCGGGACAGGGCGAGAAAAACTGTTTTTT
CDR3: CASSQAGTGREKLFF

V: TRBV20-1
size: few
J: TRBJ2-3
D: .
DNA: TGCAGTGCTACCACGACAGTTCTTAGCACAGATACGCAGTATTTT
CDR3: CSATTTVLSTDTQYF

V: TRBV27
size: .
J: TRBJ2-1
D: .
DNA: TGTGCCAGCAGTCAAAGGAGAACGGATGAGCAGTTCTTC
CDR3: CASSQRRTDEQFF

V: TRBV7-2
size: many
J: TRBJ1-5
D: .
DNA: TGTGCCAGCAGCTTAAACTCAAGGGGATCCCAGCATTTT
CDR3: CASSLNSRGSQHF

V: TRBV7-2
size: .
J: TRBJ2-7
D: TRBD1
DNA: TGTGCCAGCAGCGCTTCCGGGACAGGGGGCACGCGCGAGCAGTACTTC
CDR3: CASSASGTGGTREQYF

V: TRBV7-6
size: few
J: TRBJ2-7
D: TRBD2
DNA: TGTGCCAGCAGCCCCACGCCTTCGGCTAGCGGGGGTGACTACGAGCAGTACTTC
CDR3: CASSPTPSASGGDYEQYF

V: TRBV3-1
size: .
J: TRBJ1-4
D: .
DNA: TGTGCCAGCAGCCAAATGGGTCGGATTAATGAAAAACTGTTTTTT
CDR3: CASSQMGRINEKLFF

V: TRBV12-3/TRBV12-4
size: .
J: TRBJ1-6
D: .
DNA: TGTGCCAGCAGTTTAGGCGGCCACGATAATTCACCCCTCCACTTT
CDR3: CASSLGGHDNSPLHF

V: TRBV20-1
size: .
J: TRBJ2-1
D: TRBD2
DNA: TGCAGTGTCCAAGGGACTAGCGGGAGACGGGGCGATGAGCAGTTCTTC
CDR3: CSVQGTSGRRGDEQFF

V: TRBV7-9
size: few
J: TRBJ2-2
D: TRBD2
DNA: TGTGCCAGCAGCAAATTAGCGGGGTTGAACACCGGGGAGCTGTTTTTT
CDR3: CASSKLAGLNTGELFF

V: TRBV29-1
size: few
J: TRBJ2-1
D: TRBD2
DNA: TGCAGCGTTGAGGCCTTTACTAGCGGCGTCTACAATGAGCAGTTCTTC
CDR3: CSVEAFTSGVYNEQFF

V: TRBV7-8
size: many
J: TRBJ2-1
D: .
DNA: TGTGCCAGCAGCTTAGTATCCCCTCTAGCGTCTTCCTACAATGAGCAGTTCTTC
CDR3: CASSLVSPLASSYNEQFF

V: TRBV7-6
size: .
J: TRBJ2-5
D: TRBD1
DNA: TGTGCCAGCAGCTCATACGGAGGACAGGGGGGACAAGAGACCCAGTACTTC
CDR3: CASSSYGGQGGQETQYF

V: TRBV5-1
size: .
J: TRBJ1-2
D: .
DNA: TGCGCCAGCAGCTCGACTGCCCTAGATGGCTACACCTTC
CDR3: CASSSTALDGYTF

V: TRBV7-2
size: many
J: TRBJ1-6
D: TRBD1
DNA: TGTGCCAGCAGCTCCGGGACAGGGCCGCATTCACCCCTCCACTTT
CDR3: CASSSGTGPHSPLHF

V: TRBV6-2/TRBV6-3
size: .
J: TRBJ2-4
D: .
DNA: TGTGCCAGCAGTTACCCCTTCCCCCAGAGAGAAAACATTCAGTACTTC
CDR3: CASSYPFPQRENIQYF

V: TRBV29-1
size: .
J: TRBJ2-5
D: .
DNA: TGCAGCGTTGAAGAAGGCAGGGAACTAAAGACCCAGTACTTC
CDR3: CSVEEGRELKTQYF